This T cell receptor beta chain stems from a study of long-term antiretroviral therapy in people with HIV. Worth noting for this clone: What it binds is unknown.

In the United States, treatment was given to all participants with HIV. This was the immunoSEQ v3.0 assay at survey level. Sequencing was performed with immunoSEQ multiplex PCR; in TCRdb, only in-frame clones are kept and a portion is missing. This table has around 35,000 clones, around 96% appearing once. Study-level results: Narrower CDR3 length ranges marked HIV repertoires relative to controls. The repertoire was dominated at all time points by clones expanded before ART.

Per germline, CDR1 WSHSY and CDR2 SAAADI. This CDR3 contains 12 residues. V was cut by 8 bases and J by 9 bases, with 14 bases left in between. The material sequenced was unsorted PBMCs, taken 6.6 years after starting antiretroviral therapy. The V gene is TRBV10-2, the J gene TRBJ2-1, with D tentatively TRBD1 or TRBD2 (7 bases each). The receptor's source is a man aged 30 to 39 with HIV. The CDR3: CASGGGGSEQFF. For the CDR3, the DNA is TGCGCCAGCGGGGGAGGGGGCTCTGAGCAGTTCTTC.